Presented here are 24 T cell receptor beta chains from one specimen sequenced in a study of OX40 agonist ivuxolimab in advanced cancers. Sequencing used immunoSEQ multiplex PCR; TCRdb keeps in-frame clones, though not all of them. The table includes around 94,000 clones, 92% detected once. Sequencing was performed on CD4+ or CD8+ T cells sorted from blood, taken in a trial of the OX40 agonist ivuxolimab. Every receptor here comes from an adult with an advanced solid tumor such as melanoma, head and neck, liver or kidney cancer.

The chain is built from TRBV27 and TRBJ2-7, with 8 bases aligning to TRBD2. The germline V gene encodes CDR1 MNHEY and CDR2 SMNVEV (reference sequence). The CDR3 consists of 15 residues. V was pared by 0 bases and J by 4 bases, with 5 bases of the junction left unmatched. CDR3: CASSLSAGGSYEQYF. CDR3 DNA sequence: TGTGCCAGCAGTTTATCGGCGGGAGGTTCTTACGAGCAGTACTTC.

V and J are TRBV5-8 and TRBJ2-1, with 10 bases fitting TRBD2. CDR3 length: 16 residues. The J segment lost 8 bases and the V segment lost 2 bases, leaving 10 bases of the junction unmatched. Germline CDR1 is SGHTS and CDR2 is YDEGEE. The CDR3 coding sequence is TGTGCCAGCAGCTTCCCCGGGACTAGCGATTATCATGAGCAGTTCTTC. Translating gives CASSFPGTSDYHEQFF.

J is TRBJ1-5 and V is TRBV4-1, with no clear D. V was cut by 6 bases and J by 2 bases, with 14 bases left in between. Looked up from germline, CDR1 is MGHRA and CDR2 is YSYEKL. The CDR3 is 15 residues long. CDR3 sequence: CASRPREDGNQPQHF. In DNA form, the CDR3 reads TGCGCCAGCAGACCCCGGGAGGACGGCAATCAGCCCCAGCATTTT.

The chain combines TRBV30 with TRBJ1-5; D is undetermined. Per the germline V gene, CDR1 is GTSNPN and CDR2 is SVGIG (reference sequence). CDR3 length equals 11 residues. Trimming cost V 5 bases and J 4 bases, with 6 bases left between them. The CDR3 protein is CAWGDNQPQHF. The CDR3 nucleotides read TGTGCCTGGGGGGATAATCAGCCCCAGCATTTT.

The chain has TRBV4-1 and TRBJ1-2; the D gene is possibly TRBD1 (5 bases). The V gene lost 0 bases and the J gene lost 7 bases, with 12 bases spanning the gap. In germline, CDR1 is MGHRA, CDR2 YSYEKL. CDR3 length: 14 amino acids. CDR3 protein: CASSQDEGSVGYTF. CDR3 sequence (DNA): TGCGCCAGCAGCCAAGATGAGGGGTCGGTTGGCTACACCTTC.

The CDR3 region has the DNA TGTGCCAGTAGTGGGTTAGCGGGGGAGAACTACGAGCAGTACTTC. This translates into CASSGLAGENYEQYF. V and J are TRBV19 and TRBJ2-7; TRBD2 matches at 9 bases. Germline loops: CDR1 LNHDA, CDR2 SQIVND (reference sequence). V trimming: 5 bases; J trimming: 3 bases; junction bases outside the gene matches: 8. There are 15 residues in the CDR3. The whole variable domain, remainder taken from reference TRBV19 and TRBJ2-7, is DGGITQSPKYLFRKEGQNVTLSCEQNLNHDAMYWYRQDPGQGLRLIYYSQIVNDFQKGDIAEGYSVSREKKESFPLTVTSAQKNPTAFYLCASSGLAGENYEQYFGPGTRLTVT.

The J gene is TRBJ2-5, the V gene TRBV6-5, with D unresolved. V dropped 2 bases and J dropped 6 bases, with 16 bases sitting between them. CDR1 and CDR2 from the germline V gene are MNHEY and SVGAGI. The CDR3 runs to 15 residues. CDR3 sequence (DNA): TGTGCCAGCAGTTACCCCATCGTCGTTCCGAAGACCCAGTACTTC. Translating gives CASSYPIVVPKTQYF.

A single count supports this clone. CDR3 sequence reads: CASSYGAGSEKLFF. DNA for the CDR3: TGTGCCAGCAGTTACGGAGCCGGGAGTGAAAAACTGTTTTTT. J is TRBJ1-4 and V is TRBV6-5, with D uncertain. CDR1 is MNHEY and CDR2 is SVGAGI in the germline V gene. Trimming removed 2 bases from V and 7 bases from J, with 11 bases in between. The CDR3 is 14 residues long.

The rearrangement uses TRBV11-2 and TRBJ2-1, with D perhaps TRBD1 (5 bases). The V and J ends lost 2 bases and 8 bases respectively, with 16 bases between them. CDR1 is SGHAT, CDR2 FQNNGV, per germline. The CDR3 runs 15 residues. CDR3 DNA sequence: TGTGCCAGCAGCTTATGGGTCCCCCAGGGCGATGAGCAGTTCTTC. Amino acids: CASSLWVPQGDEQFF.

This rearrangement joins TRBV29-1 to TRBJ2-7; the D is unclear. Looked up from germline, CDR1 is SQVTM and CDR2 is ANQGSEA. Trimming took 2 bases from V and 0 from J, leaving 8 bases between them. CDR3 length: 13 residues. The CDR3 region has the DNA TGCAGCGTTGAAACGCGAAGCTCCTACGAGCAGTACTTC. It is translated as CSVETRSSYEQYF.

The chain employs TRBV7-3 and TRBJ2-1; 7 bases line up with TRBD2. Germline-derived CDR1 and CDR2 are SGHTA and FQGTGA. V was pared by 2 bases and J by 2 bases, with 3 bases of the junction left unmatched. CDR3 length: 15 residues. CDR3 in amino acids: CASSLDGTTYNEQFF. In DNA, the CDR3 is TGTGCCAGCAGCTTAGACGGGACTACCTACAATGAGCAGTTCTTC.

V is TRBV6-5 and J is TRBJ2-7; D may correspond to TRBD1 or TRBD2 (5 bases each). V lost 5 bases, J lost 2 bases, and 16 bases lay in between. The CDR3 has 15 amino acids. Germline V lookup: CDR1 MNHEY, CDR2 SVGAGI. CDR3 in amino acids: CASSNPRDVAYEQYF. DNA of the CDR3: TGTGCCAGCAGTAACCCCCGGGACGTCGCCTACGAGCAGTACTTC.

This clone was recorded a few times. V and J are TRBV4-1 and TRBJ1-2; D remains ambiguous. Germline V gene sequence: CDR1 MGHRA, CDR2 YSYEKL. V was clipped by 0 bases and J by 0 bases, with 8 bases between them. The CDR3 loop spans 15 amino acids. In DNA form, the CDR3 reads TGCGCCAGCAGCCAAGATACCGGAACTAACTATGGCTACACCTTC. The encoded protein is CASSQDTGTNYGYTF.

The chain employs TRBV5-5 and TRBJ1-1; no definite D call. Germline V gene sequence: CDR1 SGHKS, CDR2 YYEKEE (reference sequence). V was cut by 6 bases and J by 0 bases, with 12 bases left in between. The CDR3 is 14 amino acids. CDR3 bases: TGTGCCAGCACCTACCCCCCCATGAACACTGAAGCTTTCTTT. This translates into CASTYPPMNTEAFF.

The chain employs TRBV30 and TRBJ2-2, with 7 positions matching TRBD2. V dropped 3 bases and J dropped 3; count of bases not matched to a gene: 7. The germline CDR1 and CDR2 sequences are GTSNPN and SVGIG (reference sequence). The CDR3 totals 15 residues. The CDR3 protein is CAWRPGGGYTGELFF. CDR3 in DNA: TGTGCCTGGAGACCGGGGGGTGGGTACACCGGGGAGCTGTTTTTT.

The chain recombines TRBV19 with TRBJ1-3; the D is unclear. The CDR3 is made up of 13 amino acids. Trimming took 8 bases from V and 0 from J, leaving 8 bases between them. The germline V gene has CDR1 LNHDA and CDR2 SQIVND (reference sequence). The CDR3 DNA reads as TGTGCCAGTGCACCGAGCTCTGGAAACACCATATATTTT. This translates into CASAPSSGNTIYF.

The V and J genes are TRBV27 and TRBJ2-7, with 7 bases lining up with TRBD2. Germline CDR1 MNHEY, CDR2 SMNVEV (reference sequence). The CDR3 spans 13 residues. V lost 3 bases and J lost 3; bases outside the gene matches: 2. CDR3 DNA sequence: TGTGCCAGCAGTTTTGAGCGGGGCTACGAGCAGTACTTC. Its protein is CASSFERGYEQYF.

CDR3 in DNA: TGTGCCAGCAGTTACTCTGGCAGAACCTACGAGCAGTACTTC. Translation gives CASSYSGRTYEQYF. The chain recombines TRBV6-5 with TRBJ2-7; D call uncertain. This CDR3 is built from 14 residues. V was cut by 0 bases and J by 2 bases, with 8 bases left in between. The V gene's germline CDR1 is MNHEY and CDR2 SVGAGI.

This clone has just one count. V and J are TRBV5-1 and TRBJ2-1; 9 bases agree with TRBD1. Germline-derived CDR1 and CDR2 are SGHRS and YFSETQ. The CDR3 runs 13 residues. The V and J ends lost 4 bases and 7 bases, in that order; junction bases with no gene match: 3. CDR3 loop: CASSGTGRNEQFF. Written as DNA, the CDR3 is TGCGCCAGCAGCGGGACAGGGAGAAATGAGCAGTTCTTC. Together with reference TRBV5-1 and TRBJ2-1, the CDR3 gives the full variable domain: KAGVTQTPRYLIKTRGQQVTLSCSPISGHRSVSWYQQTPGQGLQFLFEYFSETQRNKGNFPGRFSGRQFSNSRSEMNVSTLELGDSALYLCASSGTGRNEQFFGPGTRLTVL.

V gene TRBV5-1 combines with J gene TRBJ2-1, with D possibly called TRBD1 or TRBD2 (5 bases each). The germline V gene encodes CDR1 SGHRS and CDR2 YFSETQ. V lost 4 bases to trimming and J lost 4 bases, with 24 bases between them. The CDR3 extends over 18 amino acids. The CDR3 bases are TGCGCCAGCAGCCTCCGGGCCTCAAGCGCCGAGGGGTACAATGAGCAGTTCTTC. Amino acid sequence: CASSLRASSAEGYNEQFF.

Of note for this clone: The sample has other DNA sequences that encode this CDR3 too. The chain links TRBV5-1 to TRBJ2-1; a possible D gene is TRBD2 (5 bases). Trimming removed 0 bases at V and 3 bases at J, with 7 bases between. Germline assignment: CDR1 SGHRS and CDR2 YFSETQ. This CDR3 is built from 14 residues. The CDR3 DNA reads as TGCGCCAGCAGCTTGGCGGGGAACTACAATGAGCAGTTCTTC. Translated: CASSLAGNYNEQFF.

This chain joins TRBV9 and TRBJ2-3; D remains ambiguous. This CDR3 contains 17 residues. V lost 4 bases to trimming and J lost 4 bases, with 22 bases between them. Germline lookup yields CDR1 SGDLS and CDR2 YYNGEE. CDR3 sequence reads: CASSSPVTQIRADTQYF. CDR3 DNA: TGTGCCAGCAGCTCCCCCGTTACACAAATTAGGGCAGATACGCAGTATTTT.

The V and J genes are TRBV9 and TRBJ2-1; 8 nucleotides align to TRBD2. Germline-derived CDR1 and CDR2 are SGDLS and YYNGEE. The CDR3 totals 15 residues. The V and J ends lost 0 bases and 7 bases, in that order; junction bases with no gene match: 6. This CDR3 reads CASSVDGGAMNEQFF. In nucleotides, the CDR3 is TGTGCCAGCAGCGTAGACGGGGGGGCCATGAATGAGCAGTTCTTC.

V and J are TRBV30 and TRBJ1-6; no clear D gene. Germline lookup yields CDR1 GTSNPN and CDR2 SVGIG (reference sequence). Trimming stripped 0 bases from V and 2 bases from J, with 8 bases between. The CDR3 loop spans 15 amino acids. The CDR3 is CAWSVVGTYNSPLHF. CDR3 nucleotide sequence: TGTGCCTGGAGTGTAGTGGGGACCTATAATTCACCCCTCCACTTT.